Sequencing of this T cell receptor (beta chain) was carried out in a study of blood T cells in healthy people across ages. Alongside a J-beta primer mix, a sample-barcoded 5' primer served in a second PCR lasting roughly 6 to 12 cycles. TCRdb reprocessed the 5' RACE reads via MiXCR and lists one record per CDR3 protein. The repertoire holds more than 650,000 distinct CDR3 sequences, with around a fifth as singletons. Trimming stripped 4 bases from V and 3 bases from J, with 13 bases between. The CDR3 runs 14 residues. CDR1 and CDR2 (germline): MNHEY, SMNVEV (reference sequence). The TCR was taken from a man in his 70s in good health. Input material: blood. V and J are TRBV27 and TRBJ2-7; D may be TRBD1 (5 bases). Here the CDR3 DNA reads TGTGCCAGCAGTTGGTTGCAGGGAAACTACGAGCAGTACTTC. Protein sequence: CASSWLQGNYEQYF.